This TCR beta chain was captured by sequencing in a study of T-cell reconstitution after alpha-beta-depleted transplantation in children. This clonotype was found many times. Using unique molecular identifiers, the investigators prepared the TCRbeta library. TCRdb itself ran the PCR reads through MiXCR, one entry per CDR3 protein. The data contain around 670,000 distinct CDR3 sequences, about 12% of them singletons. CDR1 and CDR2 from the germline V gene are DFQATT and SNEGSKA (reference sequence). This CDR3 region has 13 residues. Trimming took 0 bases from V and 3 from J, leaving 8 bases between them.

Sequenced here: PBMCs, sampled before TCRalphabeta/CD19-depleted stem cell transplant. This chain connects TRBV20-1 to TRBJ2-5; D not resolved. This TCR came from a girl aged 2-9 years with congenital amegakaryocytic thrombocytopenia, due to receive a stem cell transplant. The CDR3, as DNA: TGCAGTGCTAGAGACCCTCAAGAAGAGACCCAGTACTTC. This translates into CSARDPQEETQYF.